Below, one T cell receptor (beta chain) is given with its context. Antigen: not known. These data belong to a study of blood T cells in healthy people across ages. Study conclusions and caveats: Age showed a roughly linear inverse relationship with TCR beta diversity per million T cells.

The junction had 14 bases not matched to a gene; V was cut back by 2 bases and J by 2 bases. This CDR3 spans 19 amino acids. The germline CDR1 and CDR2 sequences are MNHNS and SASEGT. For the second PCR, which ran for roughly 6 to 11 cycles, a sample-barcoded 5' primer and a J-beta primer mix were used. TCRdb re-derived calls from the 5' RACE reads in MiXCR, one entry per CDR3 protein. The table lists approximately 800,000 distinct CDR3 sequences, roughly 64% of them singletons, with about 20% in the top ten. Sequences were obtained from blood. This sequence joins TRBV6-1 and TRBJ2-5, with 10 nucleotides matching TRBD2. This clonotype originated in a man aged 25 to 40 in good health. The CDR3 here is CASSEWPWSAGGAQETQYF. The DNA of the CDR3 is TGTGCCAGCAGTGAATGGCCGTGGTCAGCGGGGGGGGCACAAGAGACCCAGTACTTC.